The 20 T cell receptor beta chains reported below all come from one sample, sequenced in a study of blood T cells in healthy people across ages (dated by TCRdb to the mid-2010s). To prepare the library, 5' RACE was applied. This sample was sequenced with an Illumina HiSeq 2500. The second PCR ran for roughly 7 to 11 cycles and used a J-beta primer mix along with a sample-barcoded 5' primer. Through fastp at Q25 and MiXCR, TCRdb rebuilt clones from the public reads, retaining in-frame beta chains. Under each unique CDR3 protein, matching rows form one entry showing the most common genes and DNA. This sample gives 760,000 or so distinct CDR3 sequences in total; roughly 25% of them show up just once. Of the sample, more than 8.5% falls within the top ten clones. These same data were also listed under a study on T cells of mothers and their children.

Sequencing used blood. These receptors were taken from a boy aged 10-17 years in good health.

This clonotype has a handful of counts. The junction shows a germline mismatch at one end, possibly a read error. The CDR3 sequence is CASSLGASHNEQFF. CDR3 coding DNA: TGTGCCAGCAGCTTAGGGGCCTCCCACAATGAGCAGTTCTTC. This chain links TRBV7-8 with TRBJ2-1, with D unresolved. Germline-derived CDR1 and CDR2 are SGHVS and FQNEAQ. The CDR3 sequence is 14 residues long.

The V call is TRBV4-1, the J call TRBJ2-1, with D perhaps given as TRBD1 or TRBD2 (5 bases each). This CDR3 contains 14 residues. V was trimmed by 1 base and J by 8 bases, leaving 12 bases between them. Looked up from germline, CDR1 is MGHRA and CDR2 is YSYEKL. This CDR3 is CASSQVGVADEQFF. CDR3 bases: TGCGCCAGCAGCCAAGTGGGGGTAGCAGATGAGCAGTTCTTC.

This clonotype showed up just a few times. V gene TRBV20-1 combines with J gene TRBJ1-2, with 10 bases that match TRBD1. From germline, CDR1 is DFQATT and CDR2 SNEGSKA (reference sequence). V trimming: 4 bases; J trimming: 1 base; junction bases outside the gene matches: 3. This CDR3 contains 14 residues. The CDR3 DNA is TGCAGTGCTACGGGACAGGGGATTAACTATGGCTACACCTTC. This sequence encodes CSATGQGINYGYTF.

The genes are TRBV21-1 and TRBJ2-5; TRBD2, the table's D call, was not compared with the DNA. The J call may be mistaken, given a closer DNA end match to TRBJ2-7. TRBV21-1 counts as a pseudogene. This CDR3 has 12 amino acids. For the CDR3, the DNA is TGTGCCAGCTCCAAGTCAGACTACGAGCAGTACTTC. This encodes CASSKSDYEQYF.

This clonotype was seen only once. The V call is TRBV12-3 or TRBV12-4, the J call TRBJ1-1, with D unclear. Between the trimmed V and J ends, which lost 7 bases and 11 bases, there was a span of 17 bases. The CDR3 loop spans 12 amino acids. CDR3 sequence: CASTVDISPAFF. The CDR3, as DNA: TGTGCCAGCACCGTTGACATCAGTCCGGCTTTCTTT.

The CDR3 here is CASSWTGMYEQYF. CDR3 coding DNA: TGTGCCAGCAGCTGGACAGGGATGTACGAGCAGTACTTC. The chain recombines TRBV28 with TRBJ2-7, with 8 bases aligning to TRBD1. V gave up 6 bases and J gave up 4 bases; unmatched junction bases: 5. The CDR3 spans 13 residues. The germline CDR1 and CDR2 sequences are MDHEN and SYDVKM.

The chain couples TRBV6-5 to TRBJ2-5; possibly TRBD1 or TRBD2 for D (6 bases each). V lost 8 bases and J 1 base, leaving 8 bases between the germline ends. The CDR3 runs to 12 residues. The germline CDR1 and CDR2 sequences are MNHEY and SVGAGI. CDR3 protein: CASGGLQETQYF. CDR3 bases: TGTGCCAGCGGGGGGCTCCAAGAGACCCAGTACTTC.

This clonotype was counted between two and nine times. The chain couples TRBV20-1 to TRBJ2-5, with 12 bases that match TRBD2. This CDR3 comprises 14 residues. In germline, CDR1 is DFQATT, CDR2 SNEGSKA (reference sequence). V lost 6 bases, J lost 5 bases, and 7 bases stayed unmatched. This CDR3 is CSARLAGAMETQYF. CDR3 in DNA: TGCAGTGCAAGACTAGCGGGAGCGATGGAGACCCAGTACTTC.

The chain uses TRBV5-1 and TRBJ2-7; 7 bases are a match to TRBD1. Germline trimming cut 3 bases from V and 5 bases from J; bases unmatched to any gene: 14. The CDR3 runs to 16 residues. CDR1 and CDR2 (germline): SGHRS, YFSETQ. The CDR3 here is CASSSNPGQVLHEQYF. The CDR3 DNA reads TGCGCCAGCAGCTCCAACCCCGGACAGGTCCTCCACGAGCAGTACTTC.

The CDR3 DNA sequence: TGTGCCAGCAGCCTAACTAGGGTCGCTGCCGAGCAGTACTTC. Amino acid sequence: CASSLTRVAAEQYF. The chain joins TRBV7-2 to TRBJ2-7, with a possible D match to TRBD2 (5 bases). Germline CDR1 and CDR2: SGHTA and FQGNSA. The ends were cut back, 5 bases at V and 6 bases at J, with 17 bases in the middle. The CDR3 length is 14 residues.

The gene calls are TRBV5-1 and TRBJ2-5; D is perhaps TRBD1 (6 bases). The V and J ends lost 2 bases and 5 bases respectively, with 19 bases between them. CDR3 length: 16 residues. Germline-derived CDR1 and CDR2 are SGHRS and YFSETQ. The CDR3 region is CASSFTGHTGWETQYF. The CDR3 nucleotides read TGCGCCAGCAGCTTTACGGGACACACAGGATGGGAGACCCAGTACTTC. Looking up the rest from reference TRBV5-1 and TRBJ2-5 gives the full variable domain: KAGVTQTPRYLIKTRGQQVTLSCSPISGHRSVSWYQQTPGQGLQFLFEYFSETQRNKGNFPGRFSGRQFSNSRSEMNVSTLELGDSALYLCASSFTGHTGWETQYFGPGTRLLVL.

This clonotype was detected only a few times. The chain combines TRBV6-2 or TRBV6-3 with TRBJ2-2; D is possibly TRBD1 (5 bases). Trimming cost V 6 bases and J 2 bases, with 10 bases left between them. The CDR3 has 14 amino acids. The germline CDR1 and CDR2 sequences are MNHEY and SVGEGT. In DNA form, the CDR3 reads TGTGCCAGCAGCCCCGACAGAAACACCGGGGAGCTGTTTTTT. This sequence encodes CASSPDRNTGELFF.

J is TRBJ2-3 and V is TRBV24-1; 11 nucleotides align to TRBD2. The CDR3 spans 13 residues. Losses at the gene ends were 6 bases for V and 9 bases for J; bases not matched to a gene: 4. Per germline, CDR1 KGHDR and CDR2 SFDVKD. Here the CDR3 DNA reads TGTGCCACCAGTAGGCTAGCGGGAGGAACGCAGTATTTT. Its translation is CATSRLAGGTQYF.

The chain couples TRBV21-1 to TRBJ2-1; the D call in the table, TRBD2, was not verified against the DNA. TRBV21-1 is a pseudogene. The CDR3 length is 16 residues. This CDR3 reads CASSEMTSGSGNEQFF. DNA of the CDR3: TGTGCCAGCAGCGAGATGACTAGCGGGAGTGGTAATGAGCAGTTCTTC.

The CDR3 region is CSARVGRGRGYTF. The CDR3 DNA reads TGCAGTGCTAGAGTGGGTCGAGGCCGCGGCTACACCTTC. This rearrangement joins TRBV20-1 to TRBJ1-2; no firm D call. Trimming left V 1 base short and J 8 bases short, with 14 bases between. The CDR3 extends over 13 amino acids. CDR1 and CDR2 from the germline V gene are DFQATT and SNEGSKA (reference sequence).

The CDR3 here is CASSFTGSGANVLTF. The DNA for the CDR3 is TGTGCCAGCAGTTTTACGGGTTCTGGGGCCAACGTCCTGACTTTC. The V call is TRBV12-3 or TRBV12-4, the J call TRBJ2-6; no clear D. The CDR3 sequence is 15 residues long. V was trimmed by 3 bases and J by 1 base, leaving 7 bases between them.

This clonotype was detected only once. The CDR3 DNA reads TGTGCCAGCAGTAGCTCCCCGGGAGGCGAGAACGGGGAGCTGTTTTTT. This sequence encodes CASSSSPGGENGELFF. V is TRBV27 and J is TRBJ2-2; 7 nucleotides match TRBD2. The CDR3 runs 16 residues. Per germline, CDR1 MNHEY and CDR2 SMNVEV (reference sequence). V was clipped by 5 bases and J by 7 bases; unmatched bases: 13.

J is TRBJ1-2 and V is TRBV12-3 or TRBV12-4, with D possibly being TRBD1 (5 bases). V was clipped by 6 bases and J by 8 bases, with 16 bases between them. The CDR3 is 13 residues long. Here the CDR3 reads CASSANRGVGYTF. DNA for the CDR3: TGTGCCAGCAGCGCCAATAGGGGAGTAGGCTACACCTTC.

This clonotype was detected a few times. V usage is TRBV15 and J usage is TRBJ2-5; 11 bases agree with TRBD1. The better agreement between TRBJ2-1 and the DNA end casts doubt on the J call. This CDR3 region has 15 residues. Per germline, CDR1 LNHNV and CDR2 YYDKDF (reference sequence). The CDR3 spells CATSRYTGTGGEQFF. As DNA, the CDR3 is TGTGCCACCAGCAGATACACCGGGACAGGGGGTGAGCAGTTCTTC.

This clonotype was observed a handful of times. This rearrangement joins TRBV28 to TRBJ2-3; D not certain. The germline V gene encodes CDR1 MDHEN and CDR2 SYDVKM. Trimming took off 4 bases at V and 4 bases at J, with 18 bases between the two ends. This CDR3 is built from 16 residues. CDR3 coding DNA: TGTGCCAGCAGTTCCCCTTTTAAGCTCGCCGCAGATACGCAGTATTTT. It is translated as CASSSPFKLAADTQYF.